This T cell receptor beta chain was documented in a study of PD-1 blockade in classical Hodgkin lymphoma. About the study: Nivolumab was given intravenously to patients at 3 mg/kg every 2 weeks.

From germline, CDR1 is SGHAT and CDR2 FQNNGV. The CDR3 sequence is 18 residues long. V was pared by 7 bases and J by 0 bases, with 22 bases between. Study conclusions and caveats: Some patients started nivolumab under 1 year after ASCT, and they were excluded. Newly diagnosed patients reportedly had lower baseline TCR diversity than healthy donors. Baseline diversity in complete responders resembled that of newly diagnosed patients.

Relapse was seen in all patients after autologous stem cell transplantation, and brentuximab vedotin exposure was variable. Comments on this clone: No antigen is known for it.

Produced via immunoSEQ multiplex PCR; TCRdb's table is partial and in-frame only. This sample has about 72,000 clones, with 85% to 95% found just once. This material consisted of peripheral blood mononuclear cells (PBMCs), taken at baseline. The TCR originated in a human donor with classical Hodgkin lymphoma. The chain has TRBV11-2 and TRBJ2-1; D is perhaps TRBD2 (7 bases). The CDR3 DNA sequence: TGTGCCAGCACCACTCCGGGGGGCCTCAAGAGCTCCTACAATGAGCAGTTCTTC. Protein: CASTTPGGLKSSYNEQFF.